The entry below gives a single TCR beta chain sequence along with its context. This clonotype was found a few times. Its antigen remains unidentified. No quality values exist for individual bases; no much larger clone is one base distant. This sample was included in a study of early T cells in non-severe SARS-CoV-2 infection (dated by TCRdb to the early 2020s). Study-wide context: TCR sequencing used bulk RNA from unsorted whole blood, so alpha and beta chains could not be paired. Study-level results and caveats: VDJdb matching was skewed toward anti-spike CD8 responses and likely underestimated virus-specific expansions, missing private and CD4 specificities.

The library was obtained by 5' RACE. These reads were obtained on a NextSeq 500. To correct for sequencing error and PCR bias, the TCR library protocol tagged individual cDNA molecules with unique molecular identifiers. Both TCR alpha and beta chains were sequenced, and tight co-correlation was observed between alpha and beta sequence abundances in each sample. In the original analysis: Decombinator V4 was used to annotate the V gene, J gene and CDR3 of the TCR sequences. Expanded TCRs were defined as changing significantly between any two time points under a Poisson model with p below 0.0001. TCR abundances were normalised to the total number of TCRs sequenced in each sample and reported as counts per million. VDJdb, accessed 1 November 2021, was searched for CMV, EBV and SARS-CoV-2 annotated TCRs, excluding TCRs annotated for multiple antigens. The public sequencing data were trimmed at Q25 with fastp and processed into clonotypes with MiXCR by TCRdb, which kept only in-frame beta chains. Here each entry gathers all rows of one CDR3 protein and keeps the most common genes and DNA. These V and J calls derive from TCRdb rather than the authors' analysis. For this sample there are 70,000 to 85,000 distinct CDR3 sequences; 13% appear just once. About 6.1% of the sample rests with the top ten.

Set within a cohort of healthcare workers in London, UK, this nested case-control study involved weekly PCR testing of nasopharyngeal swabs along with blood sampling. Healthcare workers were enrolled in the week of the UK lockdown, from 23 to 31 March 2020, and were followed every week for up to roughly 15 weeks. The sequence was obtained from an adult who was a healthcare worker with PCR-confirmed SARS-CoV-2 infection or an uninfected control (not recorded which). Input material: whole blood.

The CDR3 region has the sequence CASSLDPGYEKLFF. The nucleotide sequence is TGCGCCAGCAGCTTGGACCCAGGGTATGAAAAACTGTTTTTT. This receptor chain uses TRBV5-1 and TRBJ1-4; TRBD1 might be the D gene, on 5 matching bases. The junction shows trimming of 0 bases on V and 6 bases on J, plus 9 bases between the germline ends. In the germline V gene, CDR1 corresponds to SGHRS and CDR2 to YFSETQ. The CDR3 covers 14 residues, taking in both the cysteine and the phenylalanine. CDR3 DNA is the only sequence kept; it has 42 bases, read in frame from the first base.